This is a list of T cell receptor beta chains from one sample in a study of blood T cell repertoires in COVID-19. Some clones are missing from TCRdb's copy, which holds only in-frame ones; the method was immunoSEQ multiplex PCR. This repertoire shows some 140,000 clones, approximately 79% found once; its top ten account for approximately 3.6%. The sample taken for sequencing was peripheral blood. Source of these receptors: a man aged 60-69 years with acute or convalescent COVID-19. CDR3s include the opening cysteine and the closing phenylalanine or tryptophan. D genes are given only for firm matches. Size values are once, few and many counts, or a class for expanded clones, and some rows have none.

size,V,J,D,CDR3,DNA
.,TRBV19,TRBJ2-1,TRBD2,CASSILAGGTYNEQFF,TGTGCCAGTAGTATACTAGCGGGAGGAACCTACAATGAGCAGTTCTTC
.,TRBV30,TRBJ2-5,.,CAWSAATRSGPINF,TGTGCCTGGAGTGCCGCAACCAGAAGCGGGCCGATAAACTTC
.,TRBV6-6,TRBJ2-7,.,CASSYRGLKNEQYF,TGTGCCAGCAGCTATAGGGGTTTGAAAAACGAGCAGTACTTC
.,TRBV5-4,TRBJ2-7,TRBD1,CASSRDRGRSYEQYF,TGTGCCAGCAGCCGAGACAGGGGGCGTTCCTACGAGCAGTACTTC
.,TRBV4-2,TRBJ2-1,TRBD2,CASSQDGGGREWNEQFF,TGTGCCAGCAGCCAAGATGGTGGCGGGAGGGAATGGAATGAGCAGTTCTTC
once,TRBV7-2,TRBJ1-5,.,CASSLDKLRGQPQHF,TGTGCCAGCAGCTTAGACAAGTTGAGAGGTCAGCCCCAGCATTTT
.,TRBV19,TRBJ1-5,TRBD1,CASEGQGRQPQHF,TGTGCCAGCGAGGGACAGGGCCGTCAGCCCCAGCATTTT
.,TRBV5-5,TRBJ2-7,.,CASSPQVAVQSYEQYF,TGTGCCAGCAGCCCCCAGGTAGCGGTACAATCCTACGAGCAGTACTTC
.,TRBV4-3,TRBJ1-4,.,CASSQAGGNNEKLFF,TGCGCCAGCAGCCAAGCCGGGGGAAATAATGAAAAACTGTTTTTT
.,TRBV9,TRBJ1-2,TRBD1,CASSDPGGFGYTF,TGTGCCAGCAGCGACCCAGGGGGCTTTGGCTACACCTTC
.,TRBV4-3,TRBJ2-3,.,CASSQDRTSGVGDTQYF,TGCGCCAGCAGCCAAGATAGAACCTCGGGTGTTGGCGATACGCAGTATTTT
.,TRBV5-1,TRBJ2-5,.,CASSLESRGETQYF,TGCGCCAGCAGCTTGGAGAGTCGGGGGGAGACCCAGTACTTC
.,TRBV19,TRBJ2-1,TRBD2,CASTPPGGRPNEQFF,TGTGCCAGTACCCCCCCAGGCGGGAGGCCGAATGAGCAGTTCTTC
.,TRBV6-6,TRBJ2-1,.,CASSYIADEQFF,TGTGCCAGCAGTTATATAGCCGACGAGCAGTTCTTC
.,TRBV28,TRBJ2-3,TRBD1,CARPGQETSTDTQYF,TGTGCCAGACCGGGACAGGAAACTAGCACAGATACGCAGTATTTT
.,TRBV5-6,TRBJ2-7,.,CASSLEPGAYEQYF,TGTGCCAGCAGCTTGGAACCCGGGGCCTACGAGCAGTACTTC
.,TRBV6-5,TRBJ1-5,.,CASRKSTGYYQPQHF,TGTGCCAGCAGAAAGAGTACAGGGTATTATCAGCCCCAGCATTTT
.,TRBV2,TRBJ2-7,.,CASTPRDISPHEQYF,TGTGCCAGCACCCCCAGGGACATCAGCCCCCACGAGCAGTACTTC
.,TRBV9,TRBJ2-1,.,CASSVAGTGNNEQFF,TGTGCCAGCAGCGTAGCCGGGACTGGAAACAATGAGCAGTTCTTC
.,TRBV6-5,TRBJ1-3,TRBD1,CASGGQGSSGNTIYF,TGTGCCAGTGGCGGACAGGGAAGCTCAGGAAACACCATATATTTT
.,TRBV18,TRBJ2-1,TRBD2,CASSPAGRAYNEQFF,TGTGCCAGCTCACCCGCAGGGAGGGCCTACAATGAGCAGTTCTTC
.,TRBV5-6,TRBJ2-1,TRBD2,CASSFGGEYYNEQFF,TGTGCCAGCAGCTTCGGGGGGGAATACTACAATGAGCAGTTCTTC
.,TRBV5-1,TRBJ2-7,.,CASSLGVPGSYEQYF,TGCGCCAGCAGCTTGGGGGTCCCGGGATCCTACGAGCAGTACTTC
.,TRBV18,TRBJ1-5,.,CASSPRQGDQPQHF,TGTGCCAGCTCACCACGGCAGGGCGATCAGCCCCAGCATTTT
.,TRBV5-6,TRBJ1-4,TRBD1,CASSISGTGSEKLFF,TGTGCCAGCAGCATTTCCGGGACAGGGAGCGAAAAACTGTTTTTT
.,TRBV29-1,TRBJ2-3,TRBD1,CSGRTGPDTQYF,TGCAGCGGCCGGACAGGGCCAGATACGCAGTATTTT
.,TRBV5-1,TRBJ1-4,.,CASRRATNEKLFF,TGCGCCAGCAGGAGGGCCACTAATGAAAAACTGTTTTTT
.,TRBV3-1/TRBV3-2,TRBJ1-6,.,CASSLGSSYNSPLHF,TGTGCCAGCAGCCTCGGGAGCTCCTATAATTCACCCCTCCACTTT
.,TRBV6-5,TRBJ1-2,TRBD1,CASRLPGQAVYTF,TGTGCCAGCAGGCTCCCCGGACAGGCGGTCTACACCTTC
.,TRBV24-1,TRBJ2-2,.,CATYGGQPTGELFF,TGTGCCACTTACGGGGGACAGCCCACCGGGGAGCTGTTTTTT
.,TRBV4-3,TRBJ2-3,.,CASSQDPPQGNADTQYF,TGCGCCAGCAGCCAAGATCCCCCTCAGGGGAACGCAGATACGCAGTATTTT
.,TRBV18,TRBJ2-2,.,CASSPPGGRNTGELFF,TGTGCCAGCTCACCACCAGGCGGAAGAAACACCGGGGAGCTGTTTTTT
.,TRBV6-6,TRBJ1-1,.,CASTGVNTEAFF,TGTGCCAGCACCGGGGTGAACACTGAAGCTTTCTTT